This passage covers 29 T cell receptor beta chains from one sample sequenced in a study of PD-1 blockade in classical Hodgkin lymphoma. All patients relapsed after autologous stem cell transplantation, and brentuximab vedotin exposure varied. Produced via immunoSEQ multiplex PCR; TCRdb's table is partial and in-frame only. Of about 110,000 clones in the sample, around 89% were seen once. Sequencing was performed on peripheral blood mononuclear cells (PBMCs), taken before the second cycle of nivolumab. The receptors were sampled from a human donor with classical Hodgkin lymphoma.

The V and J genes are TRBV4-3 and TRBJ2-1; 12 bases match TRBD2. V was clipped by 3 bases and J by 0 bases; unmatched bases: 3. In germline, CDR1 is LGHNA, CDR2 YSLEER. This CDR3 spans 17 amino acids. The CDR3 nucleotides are TGCGCCAGCAGCCAGGGACTAGCGGGTGCCTCCTACAATGAGCAGTTCTTC. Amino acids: CASSQGLAGASYNEQFF.

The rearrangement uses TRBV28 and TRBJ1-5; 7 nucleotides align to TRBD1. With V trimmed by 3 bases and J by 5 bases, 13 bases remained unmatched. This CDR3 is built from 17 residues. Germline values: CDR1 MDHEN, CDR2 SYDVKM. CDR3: CASSFSETGPLHQPQHF. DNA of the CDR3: TGTGCCAGCAGTTTTTCTGAGACAGGGCCCCTGCATCAGCCCCAGCATTTT. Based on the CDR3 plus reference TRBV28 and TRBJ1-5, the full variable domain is DVKVTQSSRYLVKRTGEKVFLECVQDMDHENMFWYRQDPGLGLRLIYFSYDVKMKEKGDIPEGYSVSREKKERFSLILESASTNQTSMYLCASSFSETGPLHQPQHFGDGTRLSIL.

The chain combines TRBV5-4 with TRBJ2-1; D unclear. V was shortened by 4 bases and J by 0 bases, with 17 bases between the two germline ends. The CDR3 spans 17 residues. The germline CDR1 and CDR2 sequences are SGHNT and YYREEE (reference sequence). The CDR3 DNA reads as TGTGCCAGCAGCCCCCCCGACTTGGCTCACTCCTACAATGAGCAGTTCTTC. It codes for CASSPPDLAHSYNEQFF.

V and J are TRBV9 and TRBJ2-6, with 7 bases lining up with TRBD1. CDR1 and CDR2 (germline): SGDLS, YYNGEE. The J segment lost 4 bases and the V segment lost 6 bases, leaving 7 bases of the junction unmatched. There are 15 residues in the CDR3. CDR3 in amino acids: CASNRQGTGANVLTF. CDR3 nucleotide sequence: TGTGCCAGCAACCGACAGGGTACGGGGGCCAACGTCCTGACTTTC.

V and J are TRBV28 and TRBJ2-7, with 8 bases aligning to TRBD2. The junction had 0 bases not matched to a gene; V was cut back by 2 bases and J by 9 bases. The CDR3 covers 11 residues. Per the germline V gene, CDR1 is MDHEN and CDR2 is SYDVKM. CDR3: CASSLSGGQYF. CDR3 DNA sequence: TGTGCCAGCAGTTTAAGCGGGGGGCAGTACTTC.

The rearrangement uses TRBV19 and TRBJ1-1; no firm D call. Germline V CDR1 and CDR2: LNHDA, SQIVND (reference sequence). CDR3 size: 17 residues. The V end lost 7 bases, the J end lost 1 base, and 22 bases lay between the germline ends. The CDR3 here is CASTLKGGGLWNTEAFF. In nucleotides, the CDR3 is TGTGCCAGTACCCTCAAAGGAGGAGGGTTGTGGAACACTGAAGCTTTCTTT.

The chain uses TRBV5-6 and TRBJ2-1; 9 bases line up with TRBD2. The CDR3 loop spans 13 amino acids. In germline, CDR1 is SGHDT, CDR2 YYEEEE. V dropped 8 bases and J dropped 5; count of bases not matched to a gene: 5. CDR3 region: CASSGRLDNEQFF. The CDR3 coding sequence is TGTGCCAGTAGCGGGAGATTGGACAATGAGCAGTTCTTC.

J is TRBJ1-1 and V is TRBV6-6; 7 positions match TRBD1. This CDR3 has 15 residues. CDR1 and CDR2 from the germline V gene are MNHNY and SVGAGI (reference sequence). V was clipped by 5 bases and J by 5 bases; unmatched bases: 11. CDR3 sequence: CASSKHRGEGTEAFF. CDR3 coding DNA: TGTGCCAGCAGTAAACACAGGGGTGAGGGAACTGAAGCTTTCTTT.

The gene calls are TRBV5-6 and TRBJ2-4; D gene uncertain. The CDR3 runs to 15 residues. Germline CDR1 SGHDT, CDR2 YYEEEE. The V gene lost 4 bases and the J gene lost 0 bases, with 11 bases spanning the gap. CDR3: CASSTFFTAKNIQYF. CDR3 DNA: TGTGCCAGCAGCACCTTTTTTACAGCCAAAAACATTCAGTACTTC.

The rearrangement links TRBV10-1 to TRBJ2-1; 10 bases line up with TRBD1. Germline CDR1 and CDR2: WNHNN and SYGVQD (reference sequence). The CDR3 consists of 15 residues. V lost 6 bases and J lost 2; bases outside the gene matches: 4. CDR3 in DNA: TGCGCCAGCAGCACCGGGACAGGGGCCTACAATGAGCAGTTCTTC. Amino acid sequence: CASSTGTGAYNEQFF.

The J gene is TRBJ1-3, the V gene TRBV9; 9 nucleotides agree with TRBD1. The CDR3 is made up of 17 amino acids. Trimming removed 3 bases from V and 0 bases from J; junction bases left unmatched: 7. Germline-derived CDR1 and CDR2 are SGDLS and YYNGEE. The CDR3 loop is CASSADRGLFSGNTIYF. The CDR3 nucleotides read TGTGCCAGCAGCGCCGACAGGGGGTTGTTCTCTGGAAACACCATATATTTT.

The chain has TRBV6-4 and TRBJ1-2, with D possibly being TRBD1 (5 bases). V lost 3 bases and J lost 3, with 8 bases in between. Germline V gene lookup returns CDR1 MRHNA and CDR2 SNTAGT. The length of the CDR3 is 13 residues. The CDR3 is CASSDQGDYGYTF. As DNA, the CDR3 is TGTGCCAGCAGTGATCAGGGCGACTATGGCTACACCTTC.

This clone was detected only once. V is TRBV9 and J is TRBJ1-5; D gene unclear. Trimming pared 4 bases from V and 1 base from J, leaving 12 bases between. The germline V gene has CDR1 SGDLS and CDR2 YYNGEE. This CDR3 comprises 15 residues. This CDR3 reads CASSLDASSNQPQHF. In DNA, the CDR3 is TGTGCCAGCAGCCTGGACGCATCAAGCAATCAGCCCCAGCATTTT.

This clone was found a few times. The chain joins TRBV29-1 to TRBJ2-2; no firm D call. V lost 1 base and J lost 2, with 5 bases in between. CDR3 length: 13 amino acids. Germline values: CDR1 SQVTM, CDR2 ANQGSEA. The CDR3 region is CSVEVINTGELFF. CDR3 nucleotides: TGCAGCGTTGAAGTTATTAACACCGGGGAGCTGTTTTTT.

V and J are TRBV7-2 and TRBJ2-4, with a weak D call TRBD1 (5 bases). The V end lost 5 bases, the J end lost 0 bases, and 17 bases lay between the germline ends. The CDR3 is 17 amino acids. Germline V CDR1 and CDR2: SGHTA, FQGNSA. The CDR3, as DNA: TGTGCCAGCAGCCCCCAGGGATCTTATATAGCCAAAAACATTCAGTACTTC. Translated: CASSPQGSYIAKNIQYF.

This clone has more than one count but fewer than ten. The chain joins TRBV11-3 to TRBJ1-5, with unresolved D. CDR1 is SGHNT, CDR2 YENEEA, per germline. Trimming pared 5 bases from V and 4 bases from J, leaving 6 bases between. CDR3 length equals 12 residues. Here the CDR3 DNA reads TGTGCCAGCAGCCAGCTAAATCAGCCCCAGCATTTT. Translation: CASSQLNQPQHF.

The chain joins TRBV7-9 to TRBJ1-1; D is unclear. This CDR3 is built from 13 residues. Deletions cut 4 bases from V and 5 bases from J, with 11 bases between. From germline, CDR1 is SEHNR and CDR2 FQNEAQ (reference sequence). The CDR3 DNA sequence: TGTGCCAGCAGCTCGGGCACGGTTACTGAAGCTTTCTTT. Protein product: CASSSGTVTEAFF.

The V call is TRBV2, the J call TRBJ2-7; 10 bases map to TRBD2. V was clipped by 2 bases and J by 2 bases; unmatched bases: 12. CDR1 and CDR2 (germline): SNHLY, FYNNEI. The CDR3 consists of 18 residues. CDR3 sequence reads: CASSETVLLAGVPYEQYF. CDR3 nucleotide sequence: TGTGCCAGCAGTGAAACAGTATTGCTAGCGGGAGTCCCCTACGAGCAGTACTTC. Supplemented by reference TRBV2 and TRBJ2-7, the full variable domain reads EPEVTQTPSHQVTQMGQEVILRCVPISNHLYFYWYRQILGQKVEFLVSFYNNEISEKSEIFDDQFSVERPDGSNFTLKIRSTKLEDSAMYFCASSETVLLAGVPYEQYFGPGTRLTVT.

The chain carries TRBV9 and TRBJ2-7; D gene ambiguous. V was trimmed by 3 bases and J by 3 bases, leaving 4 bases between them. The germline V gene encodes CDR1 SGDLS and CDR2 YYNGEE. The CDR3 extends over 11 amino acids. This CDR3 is CASSAGYEQYF. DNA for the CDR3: TGTGCCAGCAGCGCGGGCTACGAGCAGTACTTC.

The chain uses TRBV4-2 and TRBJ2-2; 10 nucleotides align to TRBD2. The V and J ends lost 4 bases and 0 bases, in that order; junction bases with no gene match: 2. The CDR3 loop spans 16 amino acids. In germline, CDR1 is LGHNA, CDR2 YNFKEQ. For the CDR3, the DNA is TGTGCCAGCAGCCCAGCGGGAGGGTCGAACACCGGGGAGCTGTTTTTT. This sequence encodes CASSPAGGSNTGELFF.

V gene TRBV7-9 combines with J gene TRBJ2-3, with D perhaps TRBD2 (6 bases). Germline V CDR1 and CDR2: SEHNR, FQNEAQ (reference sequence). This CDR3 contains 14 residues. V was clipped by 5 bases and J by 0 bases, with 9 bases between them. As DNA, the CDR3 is TGTGCCAGCAGCCCGAGCGGGAGCACAGATACGCAGTATTTT. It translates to CASSPSGSTDTQYF.

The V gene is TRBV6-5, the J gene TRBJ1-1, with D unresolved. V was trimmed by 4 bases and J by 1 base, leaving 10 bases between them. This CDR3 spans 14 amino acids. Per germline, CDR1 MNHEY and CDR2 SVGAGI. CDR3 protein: CASSSPSGNTEAFF. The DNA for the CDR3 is TGTGCCAGCAGTTCACCCTCCGGGAACACTGAAGCTTTCTTT.

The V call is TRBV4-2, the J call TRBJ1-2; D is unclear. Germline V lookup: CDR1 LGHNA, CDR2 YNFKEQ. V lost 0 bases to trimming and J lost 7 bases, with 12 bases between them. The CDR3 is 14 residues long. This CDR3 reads CASSQDLAFRGYTF. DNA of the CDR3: TGTGCCAGCAGCCAAGATTTGGCGTTCCGTGGCTACACCTTC.

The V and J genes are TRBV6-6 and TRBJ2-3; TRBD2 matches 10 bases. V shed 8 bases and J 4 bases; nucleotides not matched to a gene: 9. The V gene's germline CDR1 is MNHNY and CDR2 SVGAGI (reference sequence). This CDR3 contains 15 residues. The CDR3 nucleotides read TGTGCCAGCGTCGGTGGCAGCGGGAGGGCAGATACGCAGTATTTT. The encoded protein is CASVGGSGRADTQYF.

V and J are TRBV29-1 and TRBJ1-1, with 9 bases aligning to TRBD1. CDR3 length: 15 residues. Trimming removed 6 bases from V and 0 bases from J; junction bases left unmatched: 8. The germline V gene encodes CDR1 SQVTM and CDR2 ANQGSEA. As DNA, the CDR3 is TGCAGCGTCTGTTCCGGGACAGGGCTGAACACTGAAGCTTTCTTT. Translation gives CSVCSGTGLNTEAFF.

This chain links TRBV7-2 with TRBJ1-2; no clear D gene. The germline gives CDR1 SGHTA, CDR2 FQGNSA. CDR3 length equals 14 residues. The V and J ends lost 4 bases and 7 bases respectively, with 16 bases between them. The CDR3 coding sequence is TGTGCCAGCAGCTCACACGGAGCTGGTAGTGGCTACACCTTC. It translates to CASSSHGAGSGYTF.

CDR3 sequence: CASSYSGRMQETQHF. The DNA for the CDR3 is TGTGCCAGCAGTTACTCTGGTAGAATGCAAGAGACCCAGCATTTT. The rearrangement links TRBV6-5 to TRBJ1-5; unclear D gene. CDR3 size: 15 residues. V was pared by 0 bases and J by 11 bases, with 17 bases between. The germline gives CDR1 MNHEY, CDR2 SVGAGI.

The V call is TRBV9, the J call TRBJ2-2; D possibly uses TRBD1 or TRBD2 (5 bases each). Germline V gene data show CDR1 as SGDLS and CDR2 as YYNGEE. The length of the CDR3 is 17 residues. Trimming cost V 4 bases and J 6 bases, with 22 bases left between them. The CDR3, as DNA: TGTGCCAGCAGCTTCCCCAAAGCGGTGGGGGTACCCGGGGAGCTGTTTTTT. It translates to CASSFPKAVGVPGELFF. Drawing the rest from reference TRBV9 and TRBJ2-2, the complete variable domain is DSGVTQTPKHLITATGQRVTLRCSPRSGDLSVYWYQQSLDQGLQFLIQYYNGEERAKGNILERFSAQQFPDLHSELNLSSLELGDSALYFCASSFPKAVGVPGELFFGEGSRLTVL.

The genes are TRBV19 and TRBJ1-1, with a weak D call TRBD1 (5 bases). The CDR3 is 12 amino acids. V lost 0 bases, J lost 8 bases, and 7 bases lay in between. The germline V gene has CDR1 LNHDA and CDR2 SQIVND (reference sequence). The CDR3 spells CASSIERGEAFF. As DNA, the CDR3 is TGTGCCAGTAGTATAGAAAGGGGAGAAGCTTTCTTT.